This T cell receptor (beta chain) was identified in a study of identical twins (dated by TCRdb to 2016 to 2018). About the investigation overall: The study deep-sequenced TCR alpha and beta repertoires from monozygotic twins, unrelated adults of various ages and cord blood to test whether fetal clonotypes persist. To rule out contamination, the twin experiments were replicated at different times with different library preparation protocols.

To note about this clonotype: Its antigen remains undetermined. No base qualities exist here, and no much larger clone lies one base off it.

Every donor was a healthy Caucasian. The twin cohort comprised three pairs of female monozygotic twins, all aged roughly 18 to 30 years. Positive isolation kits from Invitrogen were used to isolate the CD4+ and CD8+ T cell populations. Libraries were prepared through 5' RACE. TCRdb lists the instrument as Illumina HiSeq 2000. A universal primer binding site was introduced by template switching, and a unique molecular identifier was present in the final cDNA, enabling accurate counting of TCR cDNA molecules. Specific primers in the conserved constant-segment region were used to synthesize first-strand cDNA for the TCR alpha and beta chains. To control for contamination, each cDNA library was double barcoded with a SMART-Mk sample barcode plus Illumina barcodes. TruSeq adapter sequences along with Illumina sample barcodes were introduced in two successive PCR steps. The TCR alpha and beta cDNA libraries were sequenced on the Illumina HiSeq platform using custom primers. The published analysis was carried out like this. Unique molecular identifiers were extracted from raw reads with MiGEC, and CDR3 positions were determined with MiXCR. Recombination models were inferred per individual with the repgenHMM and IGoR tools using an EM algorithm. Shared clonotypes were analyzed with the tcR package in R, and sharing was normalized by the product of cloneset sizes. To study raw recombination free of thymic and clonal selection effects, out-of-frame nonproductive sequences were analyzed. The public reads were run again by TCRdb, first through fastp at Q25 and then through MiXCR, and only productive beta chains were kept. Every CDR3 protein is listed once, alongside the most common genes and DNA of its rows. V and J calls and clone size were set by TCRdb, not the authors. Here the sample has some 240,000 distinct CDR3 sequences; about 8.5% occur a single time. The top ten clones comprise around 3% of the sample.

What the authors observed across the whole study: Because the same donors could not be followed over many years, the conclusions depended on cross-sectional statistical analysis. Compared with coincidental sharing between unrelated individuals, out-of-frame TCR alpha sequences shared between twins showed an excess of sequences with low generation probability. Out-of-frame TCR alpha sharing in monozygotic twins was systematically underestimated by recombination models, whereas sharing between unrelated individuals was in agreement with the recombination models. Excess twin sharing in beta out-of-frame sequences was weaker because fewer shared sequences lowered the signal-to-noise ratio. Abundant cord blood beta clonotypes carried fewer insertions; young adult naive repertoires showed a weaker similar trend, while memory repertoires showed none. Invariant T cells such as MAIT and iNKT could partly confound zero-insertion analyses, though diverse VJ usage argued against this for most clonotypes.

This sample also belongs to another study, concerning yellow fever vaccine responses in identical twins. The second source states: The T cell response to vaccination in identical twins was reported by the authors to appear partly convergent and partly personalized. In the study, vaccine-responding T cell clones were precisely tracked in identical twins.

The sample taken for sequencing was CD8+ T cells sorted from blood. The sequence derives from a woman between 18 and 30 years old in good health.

For the CDR3, the sequence is CATSDSDRVGNEQFF. At the DNA level, the sequence is TGTGCCACCAGTGATTCGGACAGGGTTGGTAATGAGCAGTTCTTC. The rearrangement combines TRBV24-1 with TRBJ2-1, with 8 bases in between that match TRBD1. From cysteine to phenylalanine, the CDR3 is 15 amino acids long. Only the CDR3 DNA is retained, 45 bases long and in frame from the first base. The germline V gene encodes CDR1 KGHDR and CDR2 SFDVKD. From V the trimming removes 2 bases and from J it removes 7 bases, while the gene matches leave 6 bases of the junction unaccounted for.